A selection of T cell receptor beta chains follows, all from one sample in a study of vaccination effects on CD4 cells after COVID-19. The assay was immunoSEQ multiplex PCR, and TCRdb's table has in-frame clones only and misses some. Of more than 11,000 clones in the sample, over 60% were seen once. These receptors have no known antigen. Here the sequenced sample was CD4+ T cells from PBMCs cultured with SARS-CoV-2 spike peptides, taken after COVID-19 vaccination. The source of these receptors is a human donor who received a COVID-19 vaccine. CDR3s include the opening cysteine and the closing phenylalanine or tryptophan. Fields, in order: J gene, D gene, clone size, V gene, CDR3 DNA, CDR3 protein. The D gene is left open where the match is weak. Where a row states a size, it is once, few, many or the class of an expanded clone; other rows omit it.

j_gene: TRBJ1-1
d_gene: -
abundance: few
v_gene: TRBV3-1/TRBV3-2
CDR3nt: TGTGCCAGCAGCCTTGGACCCATGAACACTGAAGCTTTCTTT
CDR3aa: CASSLGPMNTEAFF

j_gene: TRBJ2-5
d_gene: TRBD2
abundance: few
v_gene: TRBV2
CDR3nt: TGTGCCAGCGGACCCGGGACTACCTACTACCAAGAGACCCAGTACTTC
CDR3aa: CASGPGTTYYQETQYF

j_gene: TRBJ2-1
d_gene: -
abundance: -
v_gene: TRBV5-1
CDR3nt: TGCGCCAGCAGCTGGTCAGGGGTCGTCAATGAGCAGTTCTTC
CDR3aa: CASSWSGVVNEQFF

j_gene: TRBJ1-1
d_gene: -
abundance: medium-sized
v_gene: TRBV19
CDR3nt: TGTGCCAGTAGAACCGACAGCTCGGTGAACACTGAAGCTTTCTTT
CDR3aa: CASRTDSSVNTEAFF

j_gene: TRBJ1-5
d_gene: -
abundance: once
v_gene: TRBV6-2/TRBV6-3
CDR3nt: TGTGCCAGCAGTTACGGGAATGCGGGATCCAATCAGCCCCAGCATTTT
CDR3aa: CASSYGNAGSNQPQHF

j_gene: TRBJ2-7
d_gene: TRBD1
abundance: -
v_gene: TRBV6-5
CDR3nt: TGTGCCAGCTGGACAGGAGTCTCCTACGAGCAGTACTTC
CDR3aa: CASWTGVSYEQYF

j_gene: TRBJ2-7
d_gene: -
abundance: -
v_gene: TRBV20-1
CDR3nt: TGCAGTGCTAGTGGTGGGGCGGGCCCTAACGAGCAGTACTTC
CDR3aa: CSASGGAGPNEQYF

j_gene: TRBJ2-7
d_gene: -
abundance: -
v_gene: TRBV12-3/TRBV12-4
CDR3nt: TGTGCCAGCAGTTTGAGGCGGCTCTACGAGCAGTACTTC
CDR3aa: CASSLRRLYEQYF

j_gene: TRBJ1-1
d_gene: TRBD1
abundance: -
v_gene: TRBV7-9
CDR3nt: TGTGCCGCGGAAGTTCCCCGGGGAGGGGGCTTGGGCACTGAAGCTTTCTTT
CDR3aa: CAAEVPRGGGLGTEAFF

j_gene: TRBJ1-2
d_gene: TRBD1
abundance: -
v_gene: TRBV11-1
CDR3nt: TGTGCCAGCAGCCTAACCGGACAGGGGGGCTACACCTTC
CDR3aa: CASSLTGQGGYTF

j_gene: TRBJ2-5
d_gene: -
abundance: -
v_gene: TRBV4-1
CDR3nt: TGCGCCAGCAGGGCAGGACGGGGGAGGGAGACCCAGTACTTC
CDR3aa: CASRAGRGRETQYF

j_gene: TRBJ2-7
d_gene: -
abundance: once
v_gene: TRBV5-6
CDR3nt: TGTGCCAGCAGCCGTACAGTCTACGAGCAGTACTTC
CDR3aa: CASSRTVYEQYF

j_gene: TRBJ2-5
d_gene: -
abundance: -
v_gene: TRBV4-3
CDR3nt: TGCGCCAGCAGCCAAGAGTATCCCCCAGAGACCCAGTACTTC
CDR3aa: CASSQEYPPETQYF

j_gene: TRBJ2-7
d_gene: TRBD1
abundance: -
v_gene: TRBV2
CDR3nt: TGTGCCAGCAGTAAAGGACAGGTAAACTACGAGCAGTACTTC
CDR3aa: CASSKGQVNYEQYF

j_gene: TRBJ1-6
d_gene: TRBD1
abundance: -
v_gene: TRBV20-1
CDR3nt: TGCAGTGCTAATGAGGACAGGGGTTCACCCCTCCACTTT
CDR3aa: CSANEDRGSPLHF

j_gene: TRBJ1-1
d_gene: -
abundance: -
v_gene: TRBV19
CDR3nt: TGTGCCAGTAGTATATCGTCGGGGGGAGGTGCTTTCTTT
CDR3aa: CASSISSGGGAFF

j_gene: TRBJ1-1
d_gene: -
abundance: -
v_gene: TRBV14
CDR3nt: TGTGCCAGCAGCCTCGTACCGGTGGGGGCGGGCACTGAAGCTTTCTTT
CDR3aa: CASSLVPVGAGTEAFF

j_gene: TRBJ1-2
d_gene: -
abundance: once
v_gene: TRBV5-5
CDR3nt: TGTGCCAGCAGCTTAGAAGTACAGGGCGGGTGGGACTATGGCTACACCTTC
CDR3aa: CASSLEVQGGWDYGYTF

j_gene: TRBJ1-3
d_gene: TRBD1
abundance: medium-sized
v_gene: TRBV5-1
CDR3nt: TGCGCCAGCAGCTTGGATGGGACAGCGGGAAACACCATATATTTT
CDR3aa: CASSLDGTAGNTIYF

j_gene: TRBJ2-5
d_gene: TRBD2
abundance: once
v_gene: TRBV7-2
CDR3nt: TGTGCCAGCACCCCCGGGAGGCTAGCGGGAGGGTTGGGAGAGACCCAGTACTTC
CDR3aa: CASTPGRLAGGLGETQYF

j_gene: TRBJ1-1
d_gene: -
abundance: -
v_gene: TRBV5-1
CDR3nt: TGCGCCAGCAGCTTCACAGGACAGAACACTGAAGCTTTCTTT
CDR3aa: CASSFTGQNTEAFF

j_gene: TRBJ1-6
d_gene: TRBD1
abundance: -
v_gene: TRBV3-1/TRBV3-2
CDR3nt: TGTGCCAGCAGCCAAGTTGGACAGGGAAATTCACCCCTCCACTTT
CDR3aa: CASSQVGQGNSPLHF

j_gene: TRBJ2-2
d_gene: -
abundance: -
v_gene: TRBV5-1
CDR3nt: TGCGCCAGCAGCTCCGTAGGGGAGCTGTTTTTT
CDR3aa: CASSSVGELFF

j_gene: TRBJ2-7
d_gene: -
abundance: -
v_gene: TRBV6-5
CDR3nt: TGTGCCACCGGCAAAGGCCTTACCTACGAGCAGTACTTC
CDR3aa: CATGKGLTYEQYF

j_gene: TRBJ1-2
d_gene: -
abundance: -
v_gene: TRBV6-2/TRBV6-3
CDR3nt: TGTGCCAGCAGTTCCCGTGGGTCTGACGGCTACACCTTC
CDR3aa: CASSSRGSDGYTF

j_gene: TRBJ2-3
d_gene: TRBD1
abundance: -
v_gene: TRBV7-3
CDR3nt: TGTGCCAGCAGCTTAAACCCCGGACAGGGAGGAGATACGCAGTATTTT
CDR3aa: CASSLNPGQGGDTQYF

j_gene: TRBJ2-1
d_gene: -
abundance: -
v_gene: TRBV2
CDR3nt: TGTGCCAGCAGTGATGAGTTAGCGGCCAATGAGCAGTTCTTC
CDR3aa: CASSDELAANEQFF

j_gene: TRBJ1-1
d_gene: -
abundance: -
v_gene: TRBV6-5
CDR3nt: TGTGCCAGCAGTTACTCTCGGGGAACTGAAGCTTTCTTT
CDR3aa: CASSYSRGTEAFF

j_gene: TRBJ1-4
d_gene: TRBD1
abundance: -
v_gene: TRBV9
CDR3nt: TGTGCCAGCAGCTGGGGCAGGGGGAATGAAAAACTGTTTTTT
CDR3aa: CASSWGRGNEKLFF

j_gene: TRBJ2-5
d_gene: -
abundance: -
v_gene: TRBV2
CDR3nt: TGTGCCAGCAGCAGAACTGGAGGGATCGGAGGAGAGACCCAGTACTTC
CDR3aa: CASSRTGGIGGETQYF

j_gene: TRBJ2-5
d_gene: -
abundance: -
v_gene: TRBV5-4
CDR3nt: TGTGCCAGCAGCTTGGAAGGGGAGACCCAGTACTTC
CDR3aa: CASSLEGETQYF

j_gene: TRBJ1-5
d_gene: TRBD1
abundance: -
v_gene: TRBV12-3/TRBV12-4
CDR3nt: TGTGCCAGCAGGCGACAGGGAACTCAGCCCCAGCATTTT
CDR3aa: CASRRQGTQPQHF

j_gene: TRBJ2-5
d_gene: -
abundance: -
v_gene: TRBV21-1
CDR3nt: TGTGCCAGCAGCAACAGCGTCGAGGGACCGCTAGAGACCCAGTACTTC
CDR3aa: CASSNSVEGPLETQYF

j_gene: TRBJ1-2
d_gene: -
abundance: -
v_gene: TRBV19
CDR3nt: TGTGCCACCCTGGGGAACTATGGCTACACCTTC
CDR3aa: CATLGNYGYTF

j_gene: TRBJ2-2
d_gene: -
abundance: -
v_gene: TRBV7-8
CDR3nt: TGTTTCTCAGCGGAAATGAACACCGGGGAGCTGTTTTTT
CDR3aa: CFSAEMNTGELFF

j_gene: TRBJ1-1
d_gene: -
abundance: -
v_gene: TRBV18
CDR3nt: TGTGCCAGCTCACCAAAGAACACTGAAGCTTTCTTT
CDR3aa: CASSPKNTEAFF

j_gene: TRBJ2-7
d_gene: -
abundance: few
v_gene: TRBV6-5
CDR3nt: TGTGCCAGCTCCGAGGACGTGAGATCCTACGAGCAGTACTTC
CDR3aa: CASSEDVRSYEQYF

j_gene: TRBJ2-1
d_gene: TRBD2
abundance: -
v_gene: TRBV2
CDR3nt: TGTGCCAGCAGTAGACAGACTAGCGGGGGGGGGTACAATGAGCAGTTCTTC
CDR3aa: CASSRQTSGGGYNEQFF

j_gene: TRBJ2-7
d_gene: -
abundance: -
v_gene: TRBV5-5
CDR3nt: TGTGCCAGCAGCCTTCGAGCACCCAGGGAGTACGAGCAGTACTTC
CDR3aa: CASSLRAPREYEQYF

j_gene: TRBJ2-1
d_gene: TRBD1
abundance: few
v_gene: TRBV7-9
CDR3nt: TGTGCCAGCAGCCTGACAGGGGTTTTCTACAATGAGCAGTTCTTC
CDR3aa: CASSLTGVFYNEQFF

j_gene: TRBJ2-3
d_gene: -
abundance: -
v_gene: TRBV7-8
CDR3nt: TGTGCCAGCAGCTTAATTGACCCGCCAGATACGCAGTATTTT
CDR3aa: CASSLIDPPDTQYF

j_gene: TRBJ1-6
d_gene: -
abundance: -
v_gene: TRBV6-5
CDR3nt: TGTGCCAGCAGGGCCGGTGGGAATTCACCCCTCCACTTT
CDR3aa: CASRAGGNSPLHF

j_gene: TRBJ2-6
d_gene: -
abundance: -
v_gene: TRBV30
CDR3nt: TGTGCCTGGAGTGTACTCGGCTCTGGGGCCAACGTCCTGACTTTC
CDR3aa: CAWSVLGSGANVLTF

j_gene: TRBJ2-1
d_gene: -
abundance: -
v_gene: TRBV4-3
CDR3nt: TGCGCCAGCAGCCAAGGATCGGTGGGGGGATTTTACAATGAGCAGTTCTTC
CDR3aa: CASSQGSVGGFYNEQFF

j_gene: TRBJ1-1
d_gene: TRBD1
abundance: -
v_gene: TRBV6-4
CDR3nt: TGTGCCAGCAGTGACTCGGACAGGGGCACTGAAGCTTTCTTT
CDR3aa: CASSDSDRGTEAFF

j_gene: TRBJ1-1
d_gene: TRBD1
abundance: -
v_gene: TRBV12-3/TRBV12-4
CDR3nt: TGTGCCAGCAGTTTAGACAGGGGGGAAGCTTTCTTT
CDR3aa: CASSLDRGEAFF

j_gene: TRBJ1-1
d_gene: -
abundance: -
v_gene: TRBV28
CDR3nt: TGTGCCAGCAGTTTAATTGGGGGGGGGAACACTGAAGCTTTCTTT
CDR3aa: CASSLIGGGNTEAFF

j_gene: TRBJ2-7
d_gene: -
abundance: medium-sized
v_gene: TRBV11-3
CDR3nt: TGTGCCAGCAGCTCAGGGCTGGCCTACGAGCAGTACTTC
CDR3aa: CASSSGLAYEQYF

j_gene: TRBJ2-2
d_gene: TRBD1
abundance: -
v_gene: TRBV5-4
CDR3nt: TGTGCCAGCAGCTCAAGACAGGGCATAGTCACCGGGGAGCTGTTTTTT
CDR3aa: CASSSRQGIVTGELFF